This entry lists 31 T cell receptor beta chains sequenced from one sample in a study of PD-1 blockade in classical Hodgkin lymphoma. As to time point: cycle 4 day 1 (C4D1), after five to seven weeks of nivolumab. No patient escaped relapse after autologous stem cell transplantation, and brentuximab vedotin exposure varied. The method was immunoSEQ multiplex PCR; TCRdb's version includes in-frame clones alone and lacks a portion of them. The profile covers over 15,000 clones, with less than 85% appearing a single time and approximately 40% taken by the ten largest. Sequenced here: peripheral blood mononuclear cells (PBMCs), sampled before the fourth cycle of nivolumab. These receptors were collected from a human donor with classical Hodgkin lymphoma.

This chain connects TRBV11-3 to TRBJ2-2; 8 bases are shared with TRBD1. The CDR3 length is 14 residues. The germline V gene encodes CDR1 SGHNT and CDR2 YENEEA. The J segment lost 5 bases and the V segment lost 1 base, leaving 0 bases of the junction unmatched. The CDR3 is CASSLGQGTGELFF. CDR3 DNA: TGTGCCAGCAGCTTAGGACAGGGGACCGGGGAGCTGTTTTTT.

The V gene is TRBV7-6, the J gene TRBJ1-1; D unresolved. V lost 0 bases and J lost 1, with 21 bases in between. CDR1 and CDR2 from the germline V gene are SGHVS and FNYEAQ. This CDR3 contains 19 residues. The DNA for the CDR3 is TGTGCCAGCAGCTTAGCGAGGTTAGGGCATGTCCTTGAGAACACTGAAGCTTTCTTT. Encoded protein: CASSLARLGHVLENTEAFF.

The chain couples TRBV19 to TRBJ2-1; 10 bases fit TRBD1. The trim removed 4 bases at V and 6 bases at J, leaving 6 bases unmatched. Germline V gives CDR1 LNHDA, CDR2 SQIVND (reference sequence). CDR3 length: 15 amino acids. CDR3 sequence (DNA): TGTGCCAGTAGTACAGGGACAGGGGCCCTCAATGAGCAGTTCTTC. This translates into CASSTGTGALNEQFF.

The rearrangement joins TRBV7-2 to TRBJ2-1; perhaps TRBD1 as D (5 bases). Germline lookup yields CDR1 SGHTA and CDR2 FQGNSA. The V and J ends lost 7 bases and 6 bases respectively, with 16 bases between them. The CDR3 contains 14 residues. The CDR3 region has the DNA TGTGCCAGCAACCCCGGAACACAGGCCAATGAGCAGTTCTTC. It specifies CASNPGTQANEQFF.

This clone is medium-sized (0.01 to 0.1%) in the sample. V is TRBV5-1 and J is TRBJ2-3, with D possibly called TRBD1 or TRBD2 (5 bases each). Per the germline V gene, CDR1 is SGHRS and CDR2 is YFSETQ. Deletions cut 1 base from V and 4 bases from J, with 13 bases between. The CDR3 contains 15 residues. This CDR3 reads CASSLRDALPDTQYF. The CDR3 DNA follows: TGCGCCAGCAGCTTGAGGGACGCCTTGCCAGATACGCAGTATTTT.

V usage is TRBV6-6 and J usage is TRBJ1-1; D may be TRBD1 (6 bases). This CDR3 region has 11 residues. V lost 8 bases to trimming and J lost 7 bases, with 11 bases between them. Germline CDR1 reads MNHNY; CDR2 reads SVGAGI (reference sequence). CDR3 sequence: CASSQGNEAFF. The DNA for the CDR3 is TGTGCCAGCTCACAGGGTAATGAAGCTTTCTTT.

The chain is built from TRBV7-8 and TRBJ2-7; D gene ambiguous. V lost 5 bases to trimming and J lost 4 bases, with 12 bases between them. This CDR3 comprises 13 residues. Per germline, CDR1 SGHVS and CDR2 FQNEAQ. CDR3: CASSLDTRYEQYF. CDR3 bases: TGTGCCAGCAGCCTAGACACGCGTTACGAGCAGTACTTC.

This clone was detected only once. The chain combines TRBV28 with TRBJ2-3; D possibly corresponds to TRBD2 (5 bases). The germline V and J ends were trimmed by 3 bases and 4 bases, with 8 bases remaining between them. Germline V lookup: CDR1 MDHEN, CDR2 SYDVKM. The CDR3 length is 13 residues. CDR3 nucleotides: TGTGCCAGCAGTTTTCGACTATCAGATACGCAGTATTTT. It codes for CASSFRLSDTQYF.

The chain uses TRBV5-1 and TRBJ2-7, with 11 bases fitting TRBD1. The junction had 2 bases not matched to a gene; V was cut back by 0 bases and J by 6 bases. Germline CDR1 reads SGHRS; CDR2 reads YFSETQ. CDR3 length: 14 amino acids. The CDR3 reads CASSLGGQGAEQYF. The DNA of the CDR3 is TGCGCCAGCAGCTTGGGTGGACAGGGGGCCGAGCAGTACTTC.

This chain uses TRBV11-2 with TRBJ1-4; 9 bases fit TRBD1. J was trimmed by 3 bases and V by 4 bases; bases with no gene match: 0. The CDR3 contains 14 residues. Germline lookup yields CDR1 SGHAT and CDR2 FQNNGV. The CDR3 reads CASSWTGANEKLFF. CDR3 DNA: TGTGCCAGCAGCTGGACAGGGGCTAATGAAAAACTGTTTTTT.

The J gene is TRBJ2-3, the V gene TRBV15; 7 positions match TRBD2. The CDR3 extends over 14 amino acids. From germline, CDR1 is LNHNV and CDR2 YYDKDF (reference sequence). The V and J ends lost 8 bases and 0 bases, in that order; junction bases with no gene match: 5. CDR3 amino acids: CATGLGRSTDTQYF. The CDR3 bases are TGTGCCACCGGACTAGGGAGGAGCACAGATACGCAGTATTTT.

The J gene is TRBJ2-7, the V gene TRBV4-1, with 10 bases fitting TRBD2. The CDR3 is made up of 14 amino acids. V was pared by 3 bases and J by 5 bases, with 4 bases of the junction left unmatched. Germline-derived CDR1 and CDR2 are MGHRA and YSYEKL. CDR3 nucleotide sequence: TGCGCCAGCAGCCAGGCAGGACTAGCGGACGAGCAGTACTTC. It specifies CASSQAGLADEQYF.

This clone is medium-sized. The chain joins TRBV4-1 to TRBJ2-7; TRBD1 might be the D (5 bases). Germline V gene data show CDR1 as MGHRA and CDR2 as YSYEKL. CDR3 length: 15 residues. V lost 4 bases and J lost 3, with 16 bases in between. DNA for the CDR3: TGCGCCAGCAGCCTTTTCAGTACGCAGGGCTACGAGCAGTACTTC. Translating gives CASSLFSTQGYEQYF.

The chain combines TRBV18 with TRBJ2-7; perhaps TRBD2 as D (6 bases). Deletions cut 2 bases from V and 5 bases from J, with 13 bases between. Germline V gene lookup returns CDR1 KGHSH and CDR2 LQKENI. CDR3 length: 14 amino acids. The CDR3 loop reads CASSPGGSGNEQYF. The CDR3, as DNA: TGTGCCAGCTCACCAGGGGGGTCGGGGAACGAGCAGTACTTC.

CDR3 DNA sequence: TGTGCCAGCAGCTTAGGGGAGACAGGGACCAATGAGCAGTTCTTC. Protein: CASSLGETGTNEQFF. The chain joins TRBV7-9 to TRBJ2-1; 7 nucleotides line up with TRBD1. The CDR3 is made up of 15 amino acids. Germline V gene data show CDR1 as SEHNR and CDR2 as FQNEAQ (reference sequence). V shed 1 base, J shed 6 bases, and the junction held 6 bases outside the gene matches.

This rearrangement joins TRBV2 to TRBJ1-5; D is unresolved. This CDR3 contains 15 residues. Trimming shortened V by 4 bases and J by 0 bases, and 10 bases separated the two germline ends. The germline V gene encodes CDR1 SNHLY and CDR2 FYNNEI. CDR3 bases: TGTGCCAGCAGTGTTCAGTCTTATAGCAATCAGCCCCAGCATTTT. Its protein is CASSVQSYSNQPQHF.

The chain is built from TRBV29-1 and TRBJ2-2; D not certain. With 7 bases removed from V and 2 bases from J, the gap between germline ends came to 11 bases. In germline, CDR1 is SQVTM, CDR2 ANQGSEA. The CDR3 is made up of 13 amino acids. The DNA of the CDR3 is TGCAGCGGGGTGGGTTATAACACCGGGGAGCTGTTTTTT. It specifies CSGVGYNTGELFF.

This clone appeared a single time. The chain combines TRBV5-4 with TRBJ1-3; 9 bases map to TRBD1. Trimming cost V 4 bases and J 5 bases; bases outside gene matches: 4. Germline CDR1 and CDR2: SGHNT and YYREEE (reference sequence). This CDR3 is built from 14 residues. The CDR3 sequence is CASSTTGGRNTIYF. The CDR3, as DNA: TGTGCCAGCAGCACCACAGGGGGCCGAAACACCATATATTTT. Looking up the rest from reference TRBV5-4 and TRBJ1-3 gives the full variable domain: ETGVTQSPTHLIKTRGQQVTLRCSSQSGHNTVSWYQQALGQGPQFIFQYYREEENGRGNFPPRFSGLQFPNYSSELNVNALELDDSALYLCASSTTGGRNTIYFGEGSWLTVV.

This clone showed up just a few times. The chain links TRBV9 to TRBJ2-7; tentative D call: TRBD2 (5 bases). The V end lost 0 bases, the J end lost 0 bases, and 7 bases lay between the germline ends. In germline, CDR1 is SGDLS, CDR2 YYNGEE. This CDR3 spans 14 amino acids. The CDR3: CASSVGGDSYEQYF. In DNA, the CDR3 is TGTGCCAGCAGCGTAGGGGGAGACTCCTACGAGCAGTACTTC. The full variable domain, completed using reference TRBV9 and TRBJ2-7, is DSGVTQTPKHLITATGQRVTLRCSPRSGDLSVYWYQQSLDQGLQFLIQYYNGEERAKGNILERFSAQQFPDLHSELNLSSLELGDSALYFCASSVGGDSYEQYFGPGTRLTVT.

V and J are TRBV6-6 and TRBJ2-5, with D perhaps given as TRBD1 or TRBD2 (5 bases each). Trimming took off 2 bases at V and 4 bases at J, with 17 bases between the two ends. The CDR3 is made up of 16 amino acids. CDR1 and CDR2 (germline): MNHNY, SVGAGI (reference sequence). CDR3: CASSYTRDGPRETQYF. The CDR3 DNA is TGTGCCAGCAGTTACACTAGGGACGGTCCCCGAGAGACCCAGTACTTC.

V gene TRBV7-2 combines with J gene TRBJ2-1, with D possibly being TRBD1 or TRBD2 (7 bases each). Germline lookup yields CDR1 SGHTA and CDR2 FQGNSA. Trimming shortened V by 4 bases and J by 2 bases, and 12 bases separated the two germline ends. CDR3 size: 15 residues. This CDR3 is CASSWGGGPYNEQFF. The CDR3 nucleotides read TGTGCCAGCAGCTGGGGAGGGGGCCCCTACAATGAGCAGTTCTTC.

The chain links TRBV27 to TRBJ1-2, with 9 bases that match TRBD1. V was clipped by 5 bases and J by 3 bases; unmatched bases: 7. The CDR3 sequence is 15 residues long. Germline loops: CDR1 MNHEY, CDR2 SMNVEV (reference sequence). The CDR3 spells CASSQRQGEDYGYTF. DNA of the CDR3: TGTGCCAGCAGTCAAAGACAGGGGGAGGACTATGGCTACACCTTC.

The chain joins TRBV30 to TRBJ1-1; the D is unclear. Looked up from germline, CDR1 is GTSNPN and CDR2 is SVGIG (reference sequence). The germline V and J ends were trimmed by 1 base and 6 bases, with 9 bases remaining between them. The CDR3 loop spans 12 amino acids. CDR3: CAWSGYSSEAFF. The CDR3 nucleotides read TGTGCCTGGAGTGGCTATTCGTCTGAAGCTTTCTTT.

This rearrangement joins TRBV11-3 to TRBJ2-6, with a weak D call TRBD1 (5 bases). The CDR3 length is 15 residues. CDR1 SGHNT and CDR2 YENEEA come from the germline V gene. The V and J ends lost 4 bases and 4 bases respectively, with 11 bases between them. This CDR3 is CASSSRVIGANVLTF. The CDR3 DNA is TGTGCCAGCAGCTCCAGGGTGATCGGGGCCAACGTCCTGACTTTC.

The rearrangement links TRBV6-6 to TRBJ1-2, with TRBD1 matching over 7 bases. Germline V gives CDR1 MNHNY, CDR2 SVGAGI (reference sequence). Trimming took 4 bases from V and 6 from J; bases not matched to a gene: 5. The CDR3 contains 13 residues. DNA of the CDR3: TGTGCCAGCAGTTCGTTGACAGGGAATGGCTACACCTTC. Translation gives CASSSLTGNGYTF.

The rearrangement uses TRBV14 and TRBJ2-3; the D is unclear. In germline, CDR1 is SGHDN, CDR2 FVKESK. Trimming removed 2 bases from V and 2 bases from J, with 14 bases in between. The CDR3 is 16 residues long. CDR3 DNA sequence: TGTGCCAGCAGCCAAAGCTGGGCAGATCACACAGATACGCAGTATTTT. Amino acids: CASSQSWADHTDTQYF.

CDR3 protein: CAISEVRGTDTQYF. CDR3 DNA: TGTGCCATCAGTGAAGTGCGGGGCACAGATACGCAGTATTTT. J is TRBJ2-3 and V is TRBV10-3; D possibly corresponds to TRBD2 (5 bases). V lost 3 bases to trimming and J lost 1 base, with 8 bases between them. Germline V gene data show CDR1 as ENHRY and CDR2 as SYGVKD. The length of the CDR3 is 14 residues.

Here the CDR3 DNA reads TGTGCCAGTAGTTACGACGGGACCGATGGAAACACCATATATTTT. Its translation is CASSYDGTDGNTIYF. The chain links TRBV19 to TRBJ1-3, with a tentative D call TRBD1 (5 bases). Germline V gene sequence: CDR1 LNHDA, CDR2 SQIVND (reference sequence). The CDR3 consists of 15 residues. V gave up 5 bases and J gave up 3 bases, with 14 bases separating them.

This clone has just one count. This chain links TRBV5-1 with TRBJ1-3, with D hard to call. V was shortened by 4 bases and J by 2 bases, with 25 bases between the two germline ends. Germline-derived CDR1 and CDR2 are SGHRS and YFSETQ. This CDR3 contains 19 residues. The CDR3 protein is CASSRQLLTGEGPGNTIYF. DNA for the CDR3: TGCGCCAGCAGCCGCCAACTTCTGACCGGGGAAGGACCTGGAAACACCATATATTTT.

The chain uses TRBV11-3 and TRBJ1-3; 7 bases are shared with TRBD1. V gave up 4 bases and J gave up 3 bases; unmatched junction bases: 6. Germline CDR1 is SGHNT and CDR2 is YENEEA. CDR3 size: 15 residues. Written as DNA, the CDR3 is TGTGCCAGCAGCTACCGACAGGGCGGTGGAAACACCATATATTTT. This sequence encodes CASSYRQGGGNTIYF.

CDR3 DNA: TGTGCCAGCAGAGACACGGGACAAAACGAGCAGTACTTC. Its translation: CASRDTGQNEQYF. The chain couples TRBV6-1 to TRBJ2-7; D is possibly TRBD1 (6 bases). The CDR3 consists of 13 residues. V gave up 6 bases and J gave up 5 bases, with 14 bases separating them. Germline V lookup: CDR1 MNHNS, CDR2 SASEGT.